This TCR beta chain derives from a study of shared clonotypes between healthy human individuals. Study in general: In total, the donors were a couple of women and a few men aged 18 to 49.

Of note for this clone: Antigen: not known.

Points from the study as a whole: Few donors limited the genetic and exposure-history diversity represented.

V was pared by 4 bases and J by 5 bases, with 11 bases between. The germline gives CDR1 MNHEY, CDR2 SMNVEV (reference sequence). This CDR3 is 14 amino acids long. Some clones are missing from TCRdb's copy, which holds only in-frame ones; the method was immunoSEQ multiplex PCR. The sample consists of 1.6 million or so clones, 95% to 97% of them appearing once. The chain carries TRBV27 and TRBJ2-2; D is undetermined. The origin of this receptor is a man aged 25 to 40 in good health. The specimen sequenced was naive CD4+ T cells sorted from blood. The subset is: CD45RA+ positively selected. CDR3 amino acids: CASSSHSGTGELFF. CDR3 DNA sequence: TGTGCCAGCAGTTCCCACTCCGGGACCGGGGAGCTGTTTTTT.